This T cell receptor beta chain comes out of a study of radiotherapy plus CTLA-4 blockade in lung cancer. Study at large: Among all patients, 18% showed objective responses, while 30% to 35% had disease control.

General study results and limits: Blood saw expansion of tumor-derived TCR clones after radiotherapy plus ipilimumab.

Trimming took 5 bases from V and 8 from J; bases not matched to a gene: 10. The CDR3 length is 15 residues. Germline CDR1 reads SGHRS; CDR2 reads YFSETQ. In the case of this clone: Its antigen is as yet unknown.

People whose metastatic non-small-cell lung cancer was chemo-refractory got focal radiation along with CTLA-4 blockade by ipilimumab. Assay: immunoSEQ multiplex PCR; the TCRdb copy retains only in-frame clones and omits some. The sample shows about 38,000 clones, 80% to 90% of them seen only once. The gene calls are TRBV5-1 and TRBJ2-4; TRBD2 matches 10 bases. The specimen comprised peripheral blood, sampled from a patient treated with radiotherapy plus ipilimumab. The TCR was taken from a human donor with non-small cell lung cancer whose response to radiotherapy plus ipilimumab could not be evaluated. CDR3 nucleotides: TGCGCCAGCAGATCATCGGGACTAGCGTCAGACATTCAGTACTTC. This sequence encodes CASRSSGLASDIQYF.